The 11 T cell receptor beta chains listed next were all sequenced from one sample in a study of blood T cell repertoires in COVID-19. The table came from immunoSEQ multiplex PCR; TCRdb's copy has only in-frame clones and leaves some out. Here the sample spans 160,000 or so clones, approximately 90% being singletons. The sample taken for sequencing was peripheral blood. All receptors come from a woman in her 70s with acute or convalescent COVID-19.

V and J are TRBV9 and TRBJ1-1, with a weak D call TRBD1 (6 bases). CDR3 length equals 13 residues. Trimming left V 4 bases short and J 0 bases short, with 7 bases between. Germline CDR1 reads SGDLS; CDR2 reads YYNGEE. DNA for the CDR3: TGTGCCAGCAGCTCAGGGGTGAACACTGAAGCTTTCTTT. Its protein is CASSSGVNTEAFF.

CDR3 sequence reads: CASSFITEAFF. CDR3 nucleotides: TGTGCCAGCAGTTTTATCACTGAAGCTTTCTTT. This chain uses TRBV12-3 or TRBV12-4 with TRBJ1-1, with D unresolved. The CDR3 has 11 amino acids. V lost 3 bases and J lost 4, with 3 bases in between.

The rearrangement links TRBV27 to TRBJ1-5; TRBD1 is a possible D gene (6 bases). V lost 6 bases and J 5 bases, leaving 20 bases between the germline ends. There are 16 residues in the CDR3. Germline V gives CDR1 MNHEY, CDR2 SMNVEV (reference sequence). The CDR3 is CASRRGGGGPHQPQHF. CDR3 DNA: TGTGCCAGCAGAAGGGGAGGGGGGGGACCCCATCAGCCCCAGCATTTT.

The CDR3 spells CAISEAGGVNSPLHF. The DNA of the CDR3 is TGTGCCATCAGTGAGGCAGGGGGCGTAAATTCACCCCTCCACTTT. The chain couples TRBV10-3 to TRBJ1-6; 8 bases are shared with TRBD1. Germline V gene sequence: CDR1 ENHRY, CDR2 SYGVKD. The CDR3 runs 15 residues. Trimming removed 2 bases from V and 7 bases from J; junction bases left unmatched: 4.

The CDR3 reads CASRPEGRYGYTF. The CDR3 DNA reads TGTGCCAGCAGACCGGAGGGGCGCTATGGCTACACCTTC. The chain is built from TRBV7-9 and TRBJ1-2, with a possible D match to TRBD1 (5 bases). Trimming took off 6 bases at V and 4 bases at J, with 12 bases between the two ends. The CDR3 contains 13 residues. CDR1 and CDR2 from the germline V gene are SEHNR and FQNEAQ (reference sequence).

V is TRBV6-2 or TRBV6-3 and J is TRBJ2-5; TRBD2 is a possible D gene (5 bases). CDR3 length equals 16 residues. Germline V gives CDR1 MNHEY, CDR2 SVGEGT. Trimming left V 5 bases short and J 0 bases short, with 16 bases between. The CDR3 DNA sequence: TGTGCCAGCAGTCCAAAGGGAGTGTGGAACCAAGAGACCCAGTACTTC. Translation gives CASSPKGVWNQETQYF.

The rearrangement joins TRBV19 to TRBJ1-5, with 8 bases matching TRBD1. The CDR3 is 16 residues long. Germline loops: CDR1 LNHDA, CDR2 SQIVND (reference sequence). Unmatched junction bases numbered 4, after V lost 3 bases and J lost 0 bases. The CDR3, as DNA: TGTGCCAGTAGTATCAAGGACAGGGTTAGCAATCAGCCCCAGCATTTT. Encoded protein: CASSIKDRVSNQPQHF.

The genes are TRBV7-2 and TRBJ2-1; tentatively, D is TRBD1 (6 bases). CDR1 is SGHTA and CDR2 is FQGNSA in the germline V gene. The ends were cut back, 1 base at V and 7 bases at J, with 11 bases in the middle. The CDR3 is 14 residues long. This chain's CDR3 is CASSLVGGSNEQFF. Here the CDR3 DNA reads TGTGCCAGCAGCTTAGTAGGGGGATCGAATGAGCAGTTCTTC.

The gene calls are TRBV4-3 and TRBJ2-3; the match to TRBD2 covers 12 bases. V dropped 8 bases and J dropped 5; count of bases not matched to a gene: 11. Germline values: CDR1 LGHNA, CDR2 YSLEER. This CDR3 contains 16 residues. CDR3 protein: CASSRLAGGRVDTQYF. CDR3 sequence (DNA): TGCGCCAGCTCTCGTCTAGCGGGGGGGCGTGTAGATACGCAGTATTTT.

The chain couples TRBV7-2 to TRBJ2-2; D may be TRBD1 (5 bases). Germline CDR1 and CDR2: SGHTA and FQGNSA. Trimming took 1 base from V and 4 from J, leaving 13 bases between them. The CDR3 extends over 16 amino acids. DNA of the CDR3: TGTGCCAGCAGCTTAGTAGGACAAAAACCCACCGGGGAGCTGTTTTTT. Translating it yields CASSLVGQKPTGELFF.

This clone was counted a single time. This chain joins TRBV6-1 and TRBJ1-5; D might be TRBD1 (5 bases). The V and J ends lost 3 bases and 6 bases respectively, with 18 bases between them. The CDR3 loop spans 16 amino acids. Per the germline V gene, CDR1 is MNHNS and CDR2 is SASEGT. The CDR3 sequence is CASSDSGRGFRQPQHF. The CDR3 region has the DNA TGTGCCAGCAGTGATTCTGGGAGGGGTTTTCGTCAGCCCCAGCATTTT.